This passage covers 27 T cell receptor beta chains from one sample sequenced in a study of identical twins. TCRdb itself ran the 5' RACE reads through MiXCR, one entry per CDR3 protein. The repertoire holds more than 400,000 distinct CDR3 sequences, with about 15% as singletons. The data also belong to a second study, concerning yellow fever vaccine responses in identical twins.

Sample: CD4+ T cells sorted from blood. These TCRs come from a woman under 30 in good health.

The chain is built from TRBV15 and TRBJ2-7; 13 nucleotides line up with TRBD2. Per the germline V gene, CDR1 is LNHNV and CDR2 is YYDKDF (reference sequence). This CDR3 is built from 16 residues. Germline trimming cut 5 bases from V and 5 bases from J; bases unmatched to any gene: 9. In DNA form, the CDR3 reads TGTGCCACCAGCTTAGCCGGGACTAGCGGGACCGACGAGCAGTACTTC. This translates into CATSLAGTSGTDEQYF.

A remark on this clonotype: The conserved phenylalanine or tryptophan normally closing the CDR3 is absent here, so this likely arose from a read error. The chain employs TRBV3-1 and TRBJ2-4; 9 nucleotides align to TRBD2. The germline CDR1 and CDR2 sequences are LGHDT and YNNKEL (reference sequence). This CDR3 region has 18 residues. Trimming at V came to 0 bases and at J to 2 bases, leaving 8 bases not matched to a gene. The CDR3 bases are TGTGCCAGCAGCCAAGACCCGGGGAGCGGGGGGCCCAAAAACATTCAGTACTTA. It specifies CASSQDPGSGGPKNIQYL.

The J gene is TRBJ2-2, the V gene TRBV11-2; TRBD2 matches at 13 bases. The CDR3 totals 17 residues. In germline, CDR1 is SGHAT, CDR2 FQNNGV. The V gene end was trimmed by 1 base and the J gene end by 4 bases; junction bases not matched to a gene: 3. This CDR3 is CASSLGTSGGVTGELFF. Written as DNA, the CDR3 is TGTGCCAGCAGCTTAGGGACTAGCGGGGGTGTCACCGGGGAGCTGTTTTTT.

J is TRBJ2-1 and V is TRBV4-1, with 10 bases aligning to TRBD2. Unmatched junction bases numbered 6, after V lost 0 bases and J lost 7 bases. This CDR3 has 16 residues. Germline CDR1 is MGHRA and CDR2 is YSYEKL. This CDR3 is CASSQDLQRGGNEQFF. CDR3 DNA sequence: TGCGCCAGCAGCCAAGATCTGCAGCGGGGGGGGAATGAGCAGTTCTTC.

This clonotype was counted between two and nine times. This chain uses TRBV12-3 or TRBV12-4 with TRBJ2-7; D is unclear. This CDR3 region has 13 residues. Trimming left V 6 bases short and J 5 bases short, with 14 bases between. In nucleotides, the CDR3 is TGTGCCAGCAGCCCTCTTCCCGTCAACGAGCAGTACTTC. Translating gives CASSPLPVNEQYF.

This clonotype was seen a few times. Possible read error: a much larger clone is one base away. The chain recombines TRBV3-1 with TRBJ2-7; D is unresolved. Trimming left V 0 bases short and J 1 base short, with 1 base between. Per germline, CDR1 LGHDT and CDR2 YNNKEL (reference sequence). The CDR3 sequence is 12 residues long. The CDR3, as DNA: TGTGCCAGCAGCCAAGAATCCTACGAGCAGTACTTC. Its protein product is CASSQESYEQYF.

The chain links TRBV18 to TRBJ2-6; tentative D call: TRBD1 (5 bases). Trimming shortened V by 0 bases and J by 2 bases, and 11 bases separated the two germline ends. CDR1 is KGHSH, CDR2 LQKENI, per germline. CDR3 size: 17 residues. The CDR3 DNA follows: TGTGCCAGCTCACCACCAACTCAGGGCGCTGGGGCCAACGTCCTGACTTTC. Amino acid sequence: CASSPPTQGAGANVLTF.

This clonotype has at least ten counts. V gene TRBV10-3 combines with J gene TRBJ2-1, with no clear D. The CDR3 has 15 residues. V was pared by 0 bases and J by 0 bases, with 6 bases between. The germline gives CDR1 ENHRY, CDR2 SYGVKD. CDR3 protein: CAISESSRSYNEQFF. The CDR3 DNA is TGTGCCATCAGTGAGTCTTCTCGCTCCTACAATGAGCAGTTCTTC.

This clonotype has more than one count but fewer than ten. The chain employs TRBV19 and TRBJ2-1, with 8 bases that match TRBD2. V lost 3 bases, J lost 6 bases, and 7 bases stayed unmatched. The germline V gene encodes CDR1 LNHDA and CDR2 SQIVND (reference sequence). The CDR3 extends over 15 amino acids. The CDR3 loop is CASSIGLAGINEQFF. CDR3 bases: TGTGCCAGTAGTATTGGCCTAGCGGGCATCAATGAGCAGTTCTTC.

This clonotype appeared a few times. The chain uses TRBV25-1 and TRBJ1-1, with TRBD1 matching 9 bases. The V and J ends lost 7 bases and 6 bases, in that order; junction bases with no gene match: 15. The CDR3 spans 16 residues. The germline gives CDR1 MGHDK, CDR2 SYGVNS. Written as DNA, the CDR3 is TGTGCCAGCACCCCGGACAGGGGCTCAGGACGGTCTGAAGCTTTCTTT. It codes for CASTPDRGSGRSEAFF.

This chain connects TRBV11-2 to TRBJ2-3, with 13 positions matching TRBD2. Germline CDR1 SGHAT, CDR2 FQNNGV. Unmatched junction bases numbered 5, after V lost 5 bases and J lost 0 bases. There are 17 residues in the CDR3. In DNA form, the CDR3 reads TGTGCCAGCAGCCTGTGGACTAGCGGGAGAAGCACAGATACGCAGTATTTT. Its protein is CASSLWTSGRSTDTQYF.

This clonotype appeared many times. CDR3: CSVEGLASSYNEQFF. In DNA, the CDR3 is TGCAGCGTTGAGGGTTTAGCTAGCTCCTACAATGAGCAGTTCTTC. The chain employs TRBV29-1 and TRBJ2-1; D is undetermined. Germline values: CDR1 SQVTM, CDR2 ANQGSEA. Trimming stripped 3 bases from V and 0 bases from J, with 12 bases between. CDR3 length: 15 residues.

The chain couples TRBV2 to TRBJ2-3, with D possibly TRBD2 on 6 matching bases. The CDR3 is 14 residues long. Germline lookup yields CDR1 SNHLY and CDR2 FYNNEI. V lost 3 bases, J lost 6 bases, and 13 bases lay in between. CDR3 residues: CASSDLTGEDTQYF. In DNA form, the CDR3 reads TGTGCCAGCAGTGATCTTACGGGGGAGGATACGCAGTATTTT.

The CDR3 nucleotides are TGTGCCAGCAGTGGCCCTGGGGTCAATGAGCAGTTCTTC. The encoded protein is CASSGPGVNEQFF. The chain is built from TRBV12-3 or TRBV12-4 and TRBJ2-1; no reliable D call. The V and J ends lost 5 bases and 6 bases respectively, with 11 bases between them. The CDR3 runs to 13 residues.

The table lists this clonotype with a few counts. The chain uses TRBV5-1 and TRBJ1-6, with 11 positions matching TRBD1. V lost 0 bases and J lost 9; bases outside the gene matches: 5. Germline-derived CDR1 and CDR2 are SGHRS and YFSETQ. The CDR3 is 16 residues long. The CDR3 is CASSLGTGTGGSPLHF. In DNA form, the CDR3 reads TGCGCCAGCAGCTTGGGAACCGGGACAGGGGGTTCACCCCTCCACTTT.

The CDR3 region has the DNA TGCGCCAGCAGCCAAGATAGGTTGGTCAGGGATTCACCCCTCCACTTT. This gives the protein CASSQDRLVRDSPLHF. The genes are TRBV4-1 and TRBJ1-6; D is perhaps TRBD1 (5 bases). The CDR3 covers 16 residues. Germline V CDR1 and CDR2: MGHRA, YSYEKL. Trimming removed 0 bases from V and 8 bases from J, with 14 bases in between.

The V gene is TRBV24-1, the J gene TRBJ1-1; no reliable D call. Between the trimmed V and J ends, which lost 7 bases and 1 base, there was a span of 15 bases. Germline V gene data show CDR1 as KGHDR and CDR2 as SFDVKD. This CDR3 contains 15 residues. CDR3 bases: TGTGCCACCAGGGGAGCAGGTGGCTCGAACACTGAAGCTTTCTTT. It yields the protein CATRGAGGSNTEAFF.

This chain links TRBV14 with TRBJ1-2; 7 bases fit TRBD1. Losses at the gene ends were 4 bases for V and 4 bases for J; bases not matched to a gene: 6. The CDR3 spans 14 residues. CDR1 and CDR2 (germline): SGHDN, FVKESK. The CDR3 sequence: CASSRATGAYGYTF. The CDR3 nucleotides read TGTGCCAGCAGCCGAGCTACAGGGGCCTATGGCTACACCTTC.

This clonotype came up a few times. This chain links TRBV28 with TRBJ1-2; D is ambiguous. CDR1 is MDHEN, CDR2 SYDVKM, per germline. This CDR3 region has 14 residues. V shed 1 base and J shed 3 bases, with 9 bases lying between them. The CDR3 DNA reads TGTGCCAGCAGTTTATCTCCGGGCCACTATGGCTACACCTTC. Translated, it gives CASSLSPGHYGYTF.

This clonotype was recorded a few times. V and J are TRBV7-9 and TRBJ2-3, with a weak D call TRBD1 (6 bases). Germline V gene sequence: CDR1 SEHNR, CDR2 FQNEAQ (reference sequence). The CDR3 sequence is 15 residues long. Trimming left V 4 bases short and J 0 bases short, with 11 bases between. CDR3 region: CASSYGQISTDTQYF. The CDR3, as DNA: TGTGCCAGCAGCTATGGACAGATTAGCACAGATACGCAGTATTTT.

The V and J genes are TRBV7-3 and TRBJ2-1; unclear D gene. The CDR3 loop spans 15 amino acids. V gave up 5 bases and J gave up 8 bases, with 19 bases separating them. The germline CDR1 and CDR2 sequences are SGHTA and FQGTGA. The CDR3 bases are TGTGCCAGCAGCCCGCTTGGGCTCCGAAGGGATGAGCAGTTCTTC. Protein product: CASSPLGLRRDEQFF.

This clonotype turned up a few times. The chain combines TRBV20-1 with TRBJ1-4; 7 positions match TRBD1. In germline, CDR1 is DFQATT, CDR2 SNEGSKA (reference sequence). CDR3 length: 13 residues. The J segment lost 6 bases and the V segment lost 3 bases, leaving 4 bases of the junction unmatched. CDR3 sequence: CSASRQGYEKLFF. DNA of the CDR3: TGCAGTGCTAGTCGACAGGGTTATGAAAAACTGTTTTTT.

In this sample, this clonotype turned up a few times. The chain carries TRBV24-1 and TRBJ2-1, with 14 bases identical to TRBD2. Germline V gives CDR1 KGHDR, CDR2 SFDVKD. V trimming: 4 bases; J trimming: 7 bases; junction bases outside the gene matches: 5. The CDR3 loop spans 16 amino acids. The CDR3 DNA reads as TGTGCCACCAGTGACCAGACTAGCGGGAGGGCAAATGAGCAGTTCTTC. Protein product: CATSDQTSGRANEQFF.

This clonotype showed up just a few times. The V and J genes are TRBV10-3 and TRBJ2-3; D is unresolved. V lost 0 bases and J 0 bases, leaving 7 bases between the germline ends. CDR1 and CDR2 (germline): ENHRY, SYGVKD. The CDR3 has 15 amino acids. CDR3 in amino acids: CAISESAPSTDTQYF. Here the CDR3 DNA reads TGTGCCATCAGTGAGTCGGCCCCTAGCACAGATACGCAGTATTTT.

This chain uses TRBV11-1 with TRBJ2-7; weak D call: TRBD2 (5 bases). The CDR3 runs to 16 residues. V lost 1 base and J 1 base, leaving 14 bases between the germline ends. Germline V gives CDR1 SGHAT, CDR2 FQDESV (reference sequence). CDR3 coding DNA: TGTGCCAGCAGCTTAGGATCGGGGTGGGAATCCTACGAGCAGTACTTC. It translates to CASSLGSGWESYEQYF.

This clonotype was observed a handful of times. The chain has TRBV11-2 and TRBJ2-1; D ambiguous. Germline values: CDR1 SGHAT, CDR2 FQNNGV. Trimming removed 6 bases from V and 5 bases from J, with 8 bases in between. The CDR3 length is 12 residues. Here the CDR3 DNA reads TGTGCCAGCAGAATCAGTAACAATGAGCAGTTCTTC. It is translated as CASRISNNEQFF.

The rearrangement links TRBV7-6 to TRBJ2-5; 8 nucleotides agree with TRBD2. The CDR3 contains 14 residues. Per the germline V gene, CDR1 is SGHVS and CDR2 is FNYEAQ. V shed 7 bases and J 5 bases; nucleotides not matched to a gene: 9. In DNA, the CDR3 is TGTGCCAGCAAGCGCGGAGCGGGAGAGGAGACCCAGTACTTC. It codes for CASKRGAGEETQYF.